This TCR beta chain was found in a study of beta chain features in type 1 diabetes. The germline CDR1 and CDR2 sequences are SGHRS and YFSETQ. The CDR3 has 15 residues. V dropped 4 bases and J dropped 3; count of bases not matched to a gene: 10. Since all of the isolated RNA was reverse transcribed, expressed TCRB transcripts were what got sequenced. About 3.57 million reads, on average, came from each naive, central memory and regulatory T cell sample. Generated by immunoSEQ multiplex PCR, the TCRdb table keeps only in-frame clones and is missing some. The repertoire holds about 330,000 clones, approximately 11% seen once, with 0.015% to 0.02% in the top ten.

The sample consisted of naive CD4+ T cells from blood. The TCR originated in a woman in her thirties in good health. The chain combines TRBV5-1 with TRBJ2-7; TRBD1 aligns across 7 bases. The CDR3 loop reads CASSLGGSLIYEQYF. The CDR3, as DNA: TGCGCCAGCAGCCTAGGGGGCAGCCTTATCTACGAGCAGTACTTC.